The clone carrying this T cell receptor beta chain was counted at least ten times. Its matching antigen is unknown. Constant-region reverse primers amplified full-length variable regions, followed by semi-nested Nested Universal Primer A PCR. TCRdb itself ran the 5' RACE reads through MiXCR, one entry per CDR3 protein. The table has approximately 37,000 distinct CDR3 sequences, about 19% seen once; the top ten hold roughly 2.8%. CD25-based Treg depletion was applied to purified naive CD4+ T cells. The length of the CDR3 is 15 residues. Germline assignment: CDR1 SGHRS and CDR2 YFSETQ. The V end was cut by 1 base, the J end by 1 base, with 11 bases between. Whole-study results and caveats: Tumor Treg TCRs overlapped most with tumor naive CD4+ cells. The TCR gene usage of tumor memory CD4+ T cells clustered together with blood and lymph node memory CD4+ cells and with lymph node naive CD4+ cells.

This clonotype was obtained from a female donor with breast cancer. Sequenced material: naive CD4+ T cells sorted from a lymph node. Subset given: naive CD4+ T cells, CD4+CD45RA+CD25-. The chain couples TRBV5-1 to TRBJ2-5; D gene uncertain. The CDR3 coding sequence is TGCGCCAGCAGCTTGACTCGAACAGCCCAAGAGACCCAGTACTTC. This codes for CASSLTRTAQETQYF.